A selection of T cell receptor beta chains follows, all from one sample in a study of blood T cell repertoires in COVID-19. Produced via immunoSEQ multiplex PCR; TCRdb's table is partial and in-frame only. The data show approximately 100,000 clones, with 84% seen just once and over 10% held by the top ten. The sample consisted of peripheral blood. These receptors all stem from a human donor in a cohort sampled during active or convalescent COVID-19. The CDR3 runs from the conserved cysteine through the conserved F or W. The order of the fields is CDR3 protein, CDR3 DNA, CDR3 length, J gene, V gene, clone size, D gene. D genes are given only for firm matches. Expanded clones are given a class, and other clones once, few, many or no size at all.

CASTGQGFYEQYF TGTGCCAGCACCGGACAGGGGTTCTACGAGCAGTACTTC 13 TRBJ2-7 TRBV28 - TRBD1
CASSKGPGVYEQYF TGCGCCAGCAGCAAGGGGCCAGGGGTATACGAGCAGTACTTC 14 TRBJ2-7 TRBV4-1 once -
CASSPDRDLYGYTF TGTGCCAGTAGTCCCGACAGGGACCTATATGGCTACACCTTC 14 TRBJ1-2 TRBV19 once TRBD1
CASETRGTQYF TGTGCCAGCGAGACCCGGGGGACCCAGTACTTC 11 TRBJ2-5 TRBV2 - -
CASSHSSESSYEQYF TGTGCCAGCAGCCATAGCAGCGAGAGCTCCTACGAGCAGTACTTC 15 TRBJ2-7 TRBV3-1/TRBV3-2 - -
CASSQFTGAYNEQFF TGTGCCAGCAGCCAATTTACGGGAGCCTACAATGAGCAGTTCTTC 15 TRBJ2-1 TRBV4-2 - -
CARFRGTPLHF TGTGCCAGATTTAGAGGAACACCCCTCCACTTT 11 TRBJ1-6 TRBV27 - -
CASSAVEGRITGELFF TGTGCCAGCAGCGCAGTGGAGGGGCGGATCACCGGGGAGCTGTTTTTT 16 TRBJ2-2 TRBV7-3 - -
CASSVASSYEQYF TGTGCCAGCAGCGTAGCTTCCAGCTACGAGCAGTACTTC 13 TRBJ2-7 TRBV9 - -
CASSLRGAEYGYTF TGTGCCAGCAGCTTGCGGGGGGCGGAGTATGGCTACACCTTC 14 TRBJ1-2 TRBV3-1/TRBV3-2 - -
CASSPGQCTDTQYF TGTGCCAGCAGCCCTGGACAGTGCACAGATACGCAGTATTTT 14 TRBJ2-3 TRBV3-1/TRBV3-2 - -
CASSSQIVSDTEAFF TGTGCCAGCAGCTCTCAGATCGTGAGCGACACTGAAGCTTTCTTT 15 TRBJ1-1 TRBV7-8 - -
CASSPLGLHNEQFF TGTGCCAGCAGTCCCCTGGGACTCCACAATGAGCAGTTCTTC 14 TRBJ2-1 TRBV28 - -
CASSRTAMSSYNEQFF TGTGCCAGTAGTCGGACAGCTATGAGCTCCTACAATGAGCAGTTCTTC 16 TRBJ2-1 TRBV19 - -
CASSLRQTGTGNTIYF TGCGCCAGCAGCTTGCGTCAGACAGGGACTGGAAACACCATATATTTT 16 TRBJ1-3 TRBV5-1 - TRBD1
CASSSLGAGNSGNTIYF TGTGCCAGCAGTTCCCTGGGAGCAGGAAACTCTGGAAACACCATATATTTT 17 TRBJ1-3 TRBV7-6 - -
CASSWGEYEQYF TGTGCCAGCAGCTGGGGGGAGTACGAGCAGTACTTC 12 TRBJ2-7 TRBV5-5 - -
CASSLRPSNTGELFF TGTGCCAGCAGCTTAAGGCCTTCGAACACCGGGGAGCTGTTTTTT 15 TRBJ2-2 TRBV7-3 - -
CASSKTSGANNEQFF TGTGCCAGCAGTAAAACTAGCGGGGCTAACAATGAGCAGTTCTTC 15 TRBJ2-1 TRBV6-6 - TRBD2
CASEAGGKTGELFF TGTGCCAGCGAAGCGGGGGGCAAAACCGGGGAGCTGTTTTTT 14 TRBJ2-2 TRBV7-3 - TRBD2
CASSQVDRVGGYTF TGCGCCAGCAGCCAGGTAGACAGGGTTGGTGGCTACACCTTC 14 TRBJ1-2 TRBV4-3 once TRBD1
CASSPSEGTDTQYF TGTGCCAGCAGCCCTAGCGAGGGAACAGATACGCAGTATTTT 14 TRBJ2-3 TRBV11-3 - -
CASSSGSSDTQYF TGTGCCAGCAGCTCAGGTTCTAGCGACACGCAGTATTTT 13 TRBJ2-3 TRBV7-8 - -
CASSVDQGWETQYF TGTGCCAGCAGCGTAGATCAGGGGTGGGAGACCCAGTACTTC 14 TRBJ2-5 TRBV9 - -
CASSYRTSGGANEQFF TGTGCCAGCAGTTATCGGACTAGCGGGGGGGCCAATGAGCAGTTCTTC 16 TRBJ2-1 TRBV6-5 - TRBD2
CASSLGTVNTEAFF TGTGCCAGCAGCTTGGGGACAGTTAACACTGAAGCTTTCTTT 14 TRBJ1-1 TRBV7-9 - TRBD1
CASSRQRQTGELFF TGTGCCAGCAGCCGGCAGCGGCAAACCGGGGAGCTGTTTTTT 14 TRBJ2-2 TRBV7-9 - -
CASSPTSGGLLEQYF TGTGCCAGTAGCCCAACTAGCGGGGGGCTTTTGGAGCAGTACTTC 15 TRBJ2-7 TRBV19 - TRBD2
CASSPRGNRDNEQFF TGTGCCAGCAGCCCACGGGGGAACCGAGACAATGAGCAGTTCTTC 15 TRBJ2-1 TRBV11-2 - -